The 5 T cell receptor beta chains in this list originate from one sample, sequenced in a study of T cells after yellow fever vaccination. Via MiXCR, TCRdb re-called the 5' RACE reads, giving one row per CDR3 protein. The repertoire has about 220,000 distinct CDR3 sequences, more than 3% of them found once; the top ten carry 2.5% to 3.5%. Specimen: CD4+ T cells sorted from PBMCs, collected 10 days after the yellow fever booster vaccination. The receptors originated from a man between 18 and 29 years old who received the YFV17D yellow fever vaccine.

The chain links TRBV4-2 to TRBJ2-5, with TRBD2 identical over 10 bases. V trimming: 0 bases; J trimming: 13 bases; junction bases outside the gene matches: 11. The CDR3 runs to 15 residues. CDR1 LGHNA and CDR2 YNFKEQ come from the germline V gene. The CDR3 reads CASSQEGSGGASPYF. Here the CDR3 DNA reads TGTGCCAGCAGCCAAGAAGGGAGCGGGGGGGCAAGTCCGTACTTC.

The table lists this clonotype with many counts. V gene TRBV11-1 combines with J gene TRBJ2-3, with unresolved D. CDR3 size: 15 residues. Germline V lookup: CDR1 SGHAT, CDR2 FQDESV (reference sequence). The V end was cut by 5 bases, the J end by 0 bases, with 12 bases between. The chain's CDR3 is CASSQRVTSTDTQYF. CDR3 nucleotide sequence: TGTGCCAGCAGCCAAAGGGTAACTAGCACAGATACGCAGTATTTT.

This clonotype was seen many times. The V and J genes are TRBV28 and TRBJ2-5; possibly TRBD1 or TRBD2 for D (5 bases each). CDR3 length equals 13 residues. Trimming shortened V by 7 bases and J by 3 bases, and 12 bases separated the two germline ends. Germline V gives CDR1 MDHEN, CDR2 SYDVKM. The CDR3 DNA follows: TGTGCCAGCACCCTTGGGGGAAAAGAGACCCAGTACTTC. Protein product: CASTLGGKETQYF.

This clonotype was recorded at least ten times. The J gene is TRBJ2-5, the V gene TRBV5-1; unclear D gene. V lost 4 bases to trimming and J lost 3 bases, with 10 bases between them. The CDR3 totals 13 residues. Germline CDR1 and CDR2: SGHRS and YFSETQ. The CDR3, as DNA: TGCGCCAGCAGCGACCTCATCAAAGAGACCCAGTACTTC. Protein: CASSDLIKETQYF. The complete variable domain, with remaining parts taken from reference TRBV5-1 and TRBJ2-5, reads KAGVTQTPRYLIKTRGQQVTLSCSPISGHRSVSWYQQTPGQGLQFLFEYFSETQRNKGNFPGRFSGRQFSNSRSEMNVSTLELGDSALYLCASSDLIKETQYFGPGTRLLVL.

The chain is built from TRBV12-3 or TRBV12-4 and TRBJ2-7; D unresolved. V gave up 6 bases and J gave up 4 bases, with 10 bases separating them. The CDR3 runs to 12 residues. The CDR3 coding sequence is TGTGCCAGCAGCCCAATCGGGTACGAGCAGTACTTC. Translating it yields CASSPIGYEQYF.